The 21 T cell receptor beta chains below come from one sample, sequenced in a study of CD8+ T cells in alopecia areata. Noted treatment: oral pan-JAK inhibitor, 5-10 mg twice daily. Extraction and reverse transcription of RNA yielded cDNA as the sequencing template. Clones were read by immunoSEQ multiplex PCR, and TCRdb kept only the in-frame ones, dropping some. The data show roughly 120,000 clones, roughly 56% seen once. The input for sequencing was CD4+ T cells sorted from blood, taken at week 24, from a patient treated with tofacitinib. These receptors were collected from a human donor with alopecia areata.

The rearrangement uses TRBV7-2 and TRBJ2-7, with D uncertain. The germline V and J ends were trimmed by 3 bases and 3 bases, with 9 bases remaining between them. Germline V lookup: CDR1 SGHTA, CDR2 FQGNSA. This CDR3 is 13 amino acids long. CDR3 region: CASSFGRNYEQYF. DNA of the CDR3: TGTGCCAGCAGCTTTGGACGGAACTACGAGCAGTACTTC.

This clone came up once. The chain recombines TRBV7-9 with TRBJ1-6, with D possibly TRBD1 on 6 matching bases. This CDR3 has 16 amino acids. V was pared by 5 bases and J by 7 bases, with 18 bases between. From germline, CDR1 is SEHNR and CDR2 FQNEAQ (reference sequence). The CDR3 DNA is TGTGCCAGCAGCCTACGCGCCGGGAGGGGGAATTCACCCCTCCACTTT. This translates into CASSLRAGRGNSPLHF.

This chain connects TRBV19 to TRBJ1-2; 7 nucleotides line up with TRBD1. In germline, CDR1 is LNHDA, CDR2 SQIVND (reference sequence). The CDR3 runs 14 residues. V trimming: 7 bases; J trimming: 2 bases; junction bases outside the gene matches: 7. The CDR3 region has the DNA TGTGCCAGTACCCTGACAGGGACCAACTATGGCTACACCTTC. The encoded protein is CASTLTGTNYGYTF.

The CDR3 loop reads CAISATAGTTNYGYTF. In nucleotides, the CDR3 is TGTGCCATCAGCGCAACCGCCGGGACAACTAACTATGGCTACACCTTC. The V and J genes are TRBV10-3 and TRBJ1-2; a possible D gene is TRBD1 (6 bases). Trimming stripped 6 bases from V and 0 bases from J, with 17 bases between. From germline, CDR1 is ENHRY and CDR2 SYGVKD. The CDR3 spans 16 residues.

This rearrangement joins TRBV15 to TRBJ1-1, with 8 bases identical to TRBD1. There are 16 residues in the CDR3. The trim removed 2 bases at V and 0 bases at J, leaving 5 bases unmatched. Germline lookup yields CDR1 LNHNV and CDR2 YYDKDF (reference sequence). CDR3 bases: TGTGCCACCAGCAGACTTAGGACAGGGATGAACACTGAAGCTTTCTTT. Its protein product is CATSRLRTGMNTEAFF.

V gene TRBV6-6 combines with J gene TRBJ1-6; 10 nucleotides line up with TRBD1. Germline trimming cut 7 bases from V and 7 bases from J; bases unmatched to any gene: 10. The germline gives CDR1 MNHNY, CDR2 SVGAGI (reference sequence). The CDR3 runs 16 residues. The CDR3 reads CASTPGTGVWNSPLHF. CDR3 coding DNA: TGTGCCAGCACCCCCGGGACAGGGGTCTGGAATTCACCCCTCCACTTT.

V usage is TRBV7-2 and J usage is TRBJ2-1; D gene unclear. CDR1 is SGHTA, CDR2 FQGNSA, per germline. V gave up 0 bases and J gave up 3 bases, with 12 bases separating them. This CDR3 contains 16 residues. CDR3 in DNA: TGTGCCAGCAGCTTAGCTGCCAGCGCCGGCTACAATGAGCAGTTCTTC. The encoded protein is CASSLAASAGYNEQFF.

J is TRBJ2-5 and V is TRBV9; 8 positions match TRBD2. V lost 4 bases to trimming and J lost 5 bases; unmatched junction nucleotides: 10. The germline gives CDR1 SGDLS, CDR2 YYNGEE. The CDR3 runs 15 residues. The CDR3 nucleotides read TGTGCCAGCAGCCTTAGCGGGGTTCGACGTGAGACCCAGTACTTC. This translates into CASSLSGVRRETQYF.

DNA for the CDR3: TGTGCCAGCAGTACCCCCGGGGTGGGTAATTCACCCCTCCACTTT. This encodes CASSTPGVGNSPLHF. The gene calls are TRBV6-6 and TRBJ1-6; D is unresolved. V was cut by 5 bases and J by 6 bases, with 14 bases left in between. CDR3 length equals 15 residues. The germline gives CDR1 MNHNY, CDR2 SVGAGI (reference sequence).

This chain uses TRBV20-1 with TRBJ2-3; D could derive from TRBD1 or TRBD2 (6 bases each). Trimming left V 6 bases short and J 5 bases short, with 9 bases between. In germline, CDR1 is DFQATT, CDR2 SNEGSKA (reference sequence). The CDR3 is made up of 11 amino acids. Written as DNA, the CDR3 is TGCAGTGCCGAGGGGGGAGATACGCAGTATTTT. Translated: CSAEGGDTQYF.

This clone came up a few times. Other nucleotide sequences in the sample specify the same CDR3. The chain is built from TRBV29-1 and TRBJ2-1; unclear D gene. CDR1 is SQVTM, CDR2 ANQGSEA, per germline. The CDR3 totals 11 residues. V was trimmed by 4 bases and J by 3 bases, leaving 4 bases between them. CDR3 in amino acids: CSVVVYNEQFF. Here the CDR3 DNA reads TGCAGCGTTGTGGTCTACAATGAGCAGTTCTTC.

This clone was seen a few times. The V gene is TRBV27, the J gene TRBJ2-7; 9 bases agree with TRBD1. The CDR3 sequence is 14 residues long. J gave up 4 bases and V 5 bases, and 6 bases lay outside the gene matches. Germline V gene lookup returns CDR1 MNHEY and CDR2 SMNVEV (reference sequence). The CDR3 sequence: CASSQDRGGYEQYF. The DNA for the CDR3 is TGTGCCAGCAGTCAGGACAGGGGAGGGTACGAGCAGTACTTC.

The genes are TRBV30 and TRBJ1-6; D perhaps matches TRBD1 (5 bases). V was trimmed by 0 bases and J by 5 bases, leaving 17 bases between them. In germline, CDR1 is GTSNPN, CDR2 SVGIG (reference sequence). CDR3 length: 17 residues. The CDR3 sequence is CAWSVPLAGLNNSPLHF. As DNA, the CDR3 is TGTGCCTGGAGTGTACCACTGGCAGGGCTGAATAATTCACCCCTCCACTTT.

The chain has TRBV7-8 and TRBJ1-1, with D possibly being TRBD1 (6 bases). The V and J ends lost 5 bases and 3 bases respectively, with 13 bases between them. Per the germline V gene, CDR1 is SGHVS and CDR2 is FQNEAQ. CDR3 length: 14 residues. The CDR3 sequence: CASSPRGLDTEAFF. The DNA of the CDR3 is TGTGCCAGCAGCCCCAGGGGTTTGGACACTGAAGCTTTCTTT.

In this sample, this clone turned up once. The chain has TRBV29-1 and TRBJ1-6; no firm D call. The CDR3 is made up of 13 amino acids. V was cut by 5 bases and J by 3 bases, with 8 bases left in between. Germline assignment: CDR1 SQVTM and CDR2 ANQGSEA. CDR3 sequence (DNA): TGCAGCGTTAGCCGGGGCTATAATTCACCCCTCCACTTT. Translated: CSVSRGYNSPLHF.

This clone was seen a handful of times. V is TRBV6-1 and J is TRBJ2-7, with no clear D. The germline V and J ends were trimmed by 2 bases and 4 bases, with 12 bases remaining between them. The CDR3 loop spans 14 amino acids. Germline V gene data show CDR1 as MNHNS and CDR2 as SASEGT. CDR3 protein: CASSEIGRVYEQYF. In DNA, the CDR3 is TGTGCCAGCAGTGAAATCGGAAGGGTATACGAGCAGTACTTC.

This clone was seen only once. This CDR3 reads CACTSGTGYNSPLHF. CDR3 nucleotides: TGTGCCTGCACGTCCGGGACAGGGTACAATTCACCCCTCCACTTT. V and J are TRBV30 and TRBJ1-6; 9 nucleotides match TRBD1. J lost 7 bases, V lost 6 bases, and 10 bases had no gene match. CDR1 and CDR2 from the germline V gene are GTSNPN and SVGIG (reference sequence). CDR3 size: 15 residues.

This clone appeared a single time. The V gene is TRBV5-4, the J gene TRBJ2-5, with D uncertain. Trimming took off 5 bases at V and 2 bases at J, with 16 bases between the two ends. CDR3 size: 15 residues. Germline V CDR1 and CDR2: SGHNT, YYREEE (reference sequence). DNA for the CDR3: TGTGCCAGCAGAGAATCCCAGGCTGTTCAAGAGACCCAGTACTTC. Its protein is CASRESQAVQETQYF.

The rearrangement joins TRBV4-3 to TRBJ1-6; 8 bases map to TRBD1. The V and J ends lost 0 bases and 9 bases, in that order; junction bases with no gene match: 7. The CDR3 is made up of 16 amino acids. The germline gives CDR1 LGHNA, CDR2 YSLEER. This CDR3 is CASSQDHQGAGSPLHF. The CDR3 DNA is TGCGCCAGCAGCCAAGATCATCAGGGGGCAGGTTCACCCCTCCACTTT.

V gene TRBV6-5 combines with J gene TRBJ2-7; 7 bases agree with TRBD1. The germline CDR1 and CDR2 sequences are MNHEY and SVGAGI. The CDR3 is made up of 13 amino acids. Germline trimming cut 4 bases from V and 3 bases from J; bases unmatched to any gene: 3. The CDR3 is CASSSGTVYEQYF. The CDR3 bases are TGTGCCAGCAGTTCCGGGACAGTCTACGAGCAGTACTTC.

This chain uses TRBV5-4 with TRBJ2-2; the D gene could be TRBD1 or TRBD2 (6 bases each). CDR1 and CDR2 from the germline V gene are SGHNT and YYREEE (reference sequence). Trimming pared 0 bases from V and 4 bases from J, leaving 10 bases between. The CDR3 spans 15 residues. This CDR3 is CASSLDGGGTGELFF. The CDR3 region has the DNA TGTGCCAGCAGCTTGGACGGGGGCGGCACCGGGGAGCTGTTTTTT.